This T cell receptor beta chain derives from a study of STAT5B mutations in CD4+ large granular lymphocyte leukemia. Points from the study as a whole: Less than 30% of private leukemic clonotypes occurred rarely in other patients' non-leukemic repertoires.

A word on this clone: The target antigen is unknown.

This was a survey-level run. Measured with immunoSEQ multiplex PCR; TCRdb has only the in-frame clones, and not every one. This table has tens of thousands of clones, 71% appearing once. Germline assignment: CDR1 DFQATT and CDR2 SNEGSKA (reference sequence). This CDR3 is built from 11 residues. The genes are TRBV20-1 and TRBJ2-5; TRBD1 agrees at 7 bases. The end of the DNA fits TRBJ2-7 better, so the J call may be wrong. The receptor was derived from a human donor in good health. Sequences were obtained from CD4+ T cells from blood buffy coats. The CDR3 loop reads CSAYRGYEQYF. DNA for the CDR3: TGCAGTGCTTACAGGGGTTACGAGCAGTACTTC.